This T cell receptor (beta chain) was obtained from a study of chemoradiotherapy in HPV16-positive cancers. Overall study findings and caveats: Better recurrence-free survival went with HPV-responsive T-cell expansion in HPV16-positive patients. Only a couple of HPV16-positive patients supplied the functional HPV-specificity definition. Non-HPV-specific T cells did not expand in tumors during treatment, whereas candidate HPV-specific clones and E7-related motifs did.

This CDR3 contains 15 residues. Trimming removed 0 bases from V and 1 base from J, with 10 bases in between. Germline loops: CDR1 LGHNA, CDR2 YNFKEQ. Points on this clone: What it recognizes is unknown.

Repertoires were sampled repeatedly during chemoradiotherapy. Libraries were prepared by immunoSEQ multiplex PCR; TCRdb keeps only in-frame clonotypes and omits some of them. This table holds around 4,400 clones, just over 85% found once. This TCR came from a human donor with HPV-associated anogenital cancer. This rearrangement joins TRBV4-2 to TRBJ2-7, with D possibly matching TRBD1 (6 bases). This specimen consisted of tumor tissue, obtained from a patient who underwent chemoradiotherapy. The CDR3 DNA sequence: TGTGCCAGCAGCCAAGACACACAGGGATCCTACGAGCAGTACTTC. Encoded protein: CASSQDTQGSYEQYF.